This TCR beta chain was captured by sequencing in a study of blood T cell repertoires in COVID-19. Study in general: The cDNA or gDNA used as material had been derived from T cells, B-cell-depleted T cells, or PBMCs.

This clone was recorded a few times. Profiling relied on immunoSEQ multiplex PCR, and the TCRdb table lists in-frame clones only, not all of them. The profile covers 150,000 to 170,000 clones, with around 85% appearing a single time and 0.63% taken by the ten largest. Germline CDR1 reads MDHEN; CDR2 reads SYDVKM. Trimming took off 7 bases at V and 4 bases at J, with 16 bases between the two ends. The CDR3 sequence is 14 residues long. The material sequenced was peripheral blood. The receptor comes from a man aged 60 to 75 with COVID-19, enrolled during active disease. J is TRBJ1-2 and V is TRBV28; D gene uncertain. CDR3 sequence reads: CASTPGQSIYGYTF. CDR3 in DNA: TGTGCCAGCACCCCGGGTCAGAGCATCTATGGCTACACCTTC.